This TCR beta chain stems from a study of shared clonotypes between healthy human individuals. Deep was the level used in running the assay. Sequencing used immunoSEQ multiplex PCR; TCRdb keeps in-frame clones, though not all of them. The table records 100,000 or so clones, 55% to 70% of them present only once. J lost 7 bases, V lost 3 bases, and 8 bases had no gene match. This CDR3 is 15 amino acids long. Germline CDR1 and CDR2: SGHTA and FQGNSA. Study-level findings and limits: Naive subsets tended to show greater estimated richness than memory subsets.

In the case of this clone: Its antigen remains unknown.

The sequence was collected from a woman aged 25 to 45 in good health. Sequenced input: memory CD8+ T cells sorted from blood. Subset in this sample: CD45RO+ cells pooled with CCR7-negative TemRA cells. This chain connects TRBV7-2 to TRBJ2-5, with 10 bases identical to TRBD1. The CDR3 region is CASSFSWTGGRTQYF. The CDR3, as DNA: TGTGCCAGCAGCTTCAGTTGGACAGGGGGTAGGACCCAGTACTTC. Looking up the rest from reference TRBV7-2 and TRBJ2-5 gives the full variable domain: GAGVSQSPSNKVTEKGKDVELRCDPISGHTALYWYRQSLGQGLEFLIYFQGNSAPDKSGLPSDRFSAERTGGSVSTLTIQRTQQEDSAVYLCASSFSWTGGRTQYFGPGTRLLVL.